This T cell receptor (beta chain) originates from a study of low-dose radiotherapy and immunotherapy resistance in tumors. This clonotype was observed many times. This CDR3 region has 13 residues. The ends were cut back, 3 bases at V and 3 bases at J, with 6 bases in the middle. The germline V gene has CDR1 SGHVS and CDR2 FQNEAQ. Regarding time point: before trial treatment. Primers used for first-strand cDNA, a TRAV- and TRBV-specific set, covered both alpha and beta chains. The authors amplified TCRs for about 20 PCR cycles with a constant-region primer and a V-primer adapter. In TCRdb, the reads were re-called with MiXCR into one record per CDR3 protein. Here the sample spans tens of thousands of distinct CDR3 sequences, about 25% being singletons.

The receptor was derived from a male donor with rectosigmoid adenocarcinoma. The sample was PBMCs, taken before treatment. The chain uses TRBV7-8 and TRBJ2-1, with D maybe TRBD1 (5 bases). The CDR3 DNA reads as TGTGCCAGCAGCTTCCAGGGCTACAATGAGCAGTTCTTC. Translated: CASSFQGYNEQFF.